This T cell receptor (beta chain) was recovered during a study of blood T cells in healthy people across ages. Overall study findings and caveats: Strongly correlated with naive T cell percentage was TCR beta diversity.

This clonotype appeared a few times. Its antigen remains unknown. A J-beta primer mix and a sample-barcoded 5' primer were used in a second PCR of roughly 6 to 11 cycles. There were at least 3 million CDR3-containing paired-end reads obtained from each sample. From the 5' RACE reads, TCRdb called clonotypes with MiXCR, one entry per CDR3 protein. Among more than 1.4 million distinct CDR3 sequences, 42% were seen once, and the ten largest hold 7.9%. CDR3 length equals 15 residues. Trimming cost V 4 bases and J 4 bases, with 15 bases left between them. Germline values: CDR1 SGDLS, CDR2 YYNGEE. This clonotype was obtained from a young woman in good health. The specimen was blood. J is TRBJ2-4 and V is TRBV9; D may correspond to TRBD1 or TRBD2 (6 bases each). CDR3 DNA sequence: TGTGCCAGCAGCCCCACGGGGGCGGGAAAAAACATTCAGTACTTC. This translates into CASSPTGAGKNIQYF.